These 19 T cell receptor beta chains were all obtained from the same sample, sequenced in a study of blood T cell repertoires in COVID-19. Assay used: immunoSEQ multiplex PCR; TCRdb lists only in-frame clones, some missing. Here the sample spans around 160,000 clones, around four fifths being singletons. Sequenced: peripheral blood. These receptors came from a human donor in a cohort sampled during active COVID-19.

CDR3: CASSSQLGEQFF. CDR3 nucleotides: TGTGCCAGCAGTTCCCAACTAGGTGAGCAGTTCTTC. The gene calls are TRBV27 and TRBJ2-1; D may be TRBD2 (5 bases). CDR1 MNHEY and CDR2 SMNVEV come from the germline V gene (reference sequence). The CDR3 extends over 12 amino acids. V was clipped by 4 bases and J by 9 bases, with 10 bases between them.

The V call is TRBV7-6, the J call TRBJ1-1; D might be TRBD1 (6 bases). V shed 5 bases and J shed 4 bases, with 17 bases lying between them. The CDR3 has 15 residues. Per germline, CDR1 SGHVS and CDR2 FNYEAQ. The CDR3 sequence is CASSPRQASPTEAFF. Here the CDR3 DNA reads TGTGCCAGCAGCCCAAGACAGGCCTCACCCACTGAAGCTTTCTTT.

The chain has TRBV27 and TRBJ2-7, with D perhaps matching TRBD2 (6 bases). CDR3 length: 14 amino acids. Trimming stripped 3 bases from V and 4 bases from J, with 13 bases between. Germline V gene data show CDR1 as MNHEY and CDR2 as SMNVEV (reference sequence). The CDR3 DNA is TGTGCCAGCAGTTTGGAGGCAGGGAGGTACGAGCAGTACTTC. This codes for CASSLEAGRYEQYF.

The rearrangement uses TRBV29-1 and TRBJ2-3; D possibly corresponds to TRBD1 (6 bases). CDR3 size: 16 residues. Germline assignment: CDR1 SQVTM and CDR2 ANQGSEA. V was shortened by 7 bases and J by 3 bases, with 23 bases between the two germline ends. The CDR3 DNA is TGCAGCGCCCTCCCCCCGGGACACTCGACGACAGATACGCAGTATTTT. Amino acids: CSALPPGHSTTDTQYF.

The chain recombines TRBV30 with TRBJ2-3; 12 nucleotides line up with TRBD2. Germline V CDR1 and CDR2: GTSNPN, SVGIG (reference sequence). V was pared by 0 bases and J by 5 bases, with 3 bases of the junction left unmatched. This CDR3 spans 15 amino acids. CDR3 nucleotide sequence: TGTGCCTGGAGTGTACAACTAGCGGGGGGAGATACGCAGTATTTT. Translating it yields CAWSVQLAGGDTQYF.

The rearrangement links TRBV6-1 to TRBJ1-1; no definite D call. This CDR3 region has 12 residues. Germline V gene data show CDR1 as MNHNS and CDR2 as SASEGT. V lost 6 bases and J 1 base, leaving 6 bases between the germline ends. This CDR3 reads CASSGKNTEAFF. CDR3 bases: TGTGCCAGCAGCGGTAAGAACACTGAAGCTTTCTTT.

J is TRBJ1-1 and V is TRBV6-5; D is unresolved. Germline V gives CDR1 MNHEY, CDR2 SVGAGI. The CDR3 consists of 14 residues. V dropped 2 bases and J dropped 0 bases, with 7 bases sitting between them. CDR3 loop: CASSYPGMNTEAFF. Here the CDR3 DNA reads TGTGCCAGCAGTTACCCCGGGATGAACACTGAAGCTTTCTTT.

V usage is TRBV7-3 and J usage is TRBJ1-2; D perhaps matches TRBD1 (5 bases). CDR1 is SGHTA and CDR2 is FQGTGA in the germline V gene. The CDR3 consists of 16 residues. The V end was cut by 2 bases, the J end by 5 bases, with 18 bases between. The DNA for the CDR3 is TGTGCCAGCAGCTTAGGGCGGGACGCTTCGCTTTATGGCTACACCTTC. It encodes CASSLGRDASLYGYTF.

This chain uses TRBV3-1 (or the pseudogene TRBV3-2) with TRBJ2-1; 7 bases are shared with TRBD1. V gave up 6 bases and J gave up 0 bases; unmatched junction bases: 5. Germline loops: CDR1 LGHDT, CDR2 YNNKEL (reference sequence). The CDR3 sequence is 15 residues long. The CDR3 spells CASRTGSSSYNEQFF. The CDR3 region has the DNA TGTGCCAGCAGGACAGGGAGTAGCTCCTACAATGAGCAGTTCTTC.

The chain couples TRBV7-2 to TRBJ2-7; no clear D. V was clipped by 4 bases and J by 0 bases, with 10 bases between them. Germline-derived CDR1 and CDR2 are SGHTA and FQGNSA. This CDR3 comprises 14 residues. CDR3 residues: CASSYGSFSYEQYF. CDR3 coding DNA: TGTGCCAGCAGCTACGGGTCCTTCTCCTACGAGCAGTACTTC.

The rearrangement links TRBV3-1 (or the pseudogene TRBV3-2) to TRBJ1-5; D gene unclear. V lost 0 bases to trimming and J lost 4 bases, with 10 bases between them. This CDR3 contains 15 residues. The V gene's germline CDR1 is LGHDT and CDR2 YNNKEL (reference sequence). The CDR3 DNA sequence: TGTGCCAGCAGCCAAGATCATGGCGGGAATCAGCCCCAGCATTTT. This sequence encodes CASSQDHGGNQPQHF.

V usage is TRBV11-3 and J usage is TRBJ2-3, with 12 bases fitting TRBD2. V trimming: 6 bases; J trimming: 4 bases; junction bases outside the gene matches: 5. CDR1 is SGHNT and CDR2 is YENEEA in the germline V gene. The CDR3 covers 15 residues. CDR3 nucleotides: TGTGCCAGCAGGAAGACTAGCGGGGGCTCAGATACGCAGTATTTT. Translating gives CASRKTSGGSDTQYF.

This CDR3 is CATSSGRPPRPGELFF. The CDR3 DNA is TGTGCCACCAGCAGCGGCCGGCCCCCGCGGCCCGGGGAGCTGTTTTTT. V gene TRBV15 combines with J gene TRBJ2-2; D is uncertain. V was cut by 3 bases and J by 6 bases, with 17 bases left in between. CDR3 length: 16 amino acids. Germline V gene lookup returns CDR1 LNHNV and CDR2 YYDKDF (reference sequence).

This rearrangement joins TRBV7-2 to TRBJ2-3, with 8 bases matching TRBD2. V lost 0 bases and J lost 3; bases outside the gene matches: 5. This CDR3 comprises 16 residues. In germline, CDR1 is SGHTA, CDR2 FQGNSA. CDR3 in DNA: TGTGCCAGCAGCTTAGCCCCAGCGGGGGATACAGATACGCAGTATTTT. Translated: CASSLAPAGDTDTQYF.

The chain couples TRBV5-1 to TRBJ1-2; D remains ambiguous. The germline gives CDR1 SGHRS, CDR2 YFSETQ. CDR3 length: 15 residues. The V and J ends lost 0 bases and 3 bases respectively, with 12 bases between them. The DNA for the CDR3 is TGCGCCAGCAGCTTGGTGTCCCTCGGGGACTATGGCTACACCTTC. It yields the protein CASSLVSLGDYGYTF.

The V and J genes are TRBV28 and TRBJ1-1; 7 bases agree with TRBD1. Per germline, CDR1 MDHEN and CDR2 SYDVKM. The J segment lost 0 bases and the V segment lost 8 bases, leaving 3 bases of the junction unmatched. The CDR3 totals 13 residues. The CDR3 region has the DNA TGTGCCAGCCGGGGACAGATGAACACTGAAGCTTTCTTT. Its protein is CASRGQMNTEAFF. Complete variable domain (other parts from reference TRBV28 and TRBJ1-1): DVKVTQSSRYLVKRTGEKVFLECVQDMDHENMFWYRQDPGLGLRLIYFSYDVKMKEKGDIPEGYSVSREKKERFSLILESASTNQTSMYLCASRGQMNTEAFFGQGTRLTVV.

V is TRBV6-5 and J is TRBJ1-3; 9 nucleotides align to TRBD1. The CDR3 is made up of 15 amino acids. Germline CDR1 and CDR2: MNHEY and SVGAGI. V dropped 6 bases and J dropped 2; count of bases not matched to a gene: 5. CDR3 sequence reads: CASSGQGLTGNTIYF. CDR3 DNA sequence: TGTGCCAGCAGCGGACAGGGGCTGACTGGAAACACCATATATTTT.

The chain is built from TRBV30 and TRBJ1-1; 8 bases fit TRBD1. Germline CDR1 is GTSNPN and CDR2 is SVGIG (reference sequence). The CDR3 is 16 residues long. V dropped 4 bases and J dropped 5; count of bases not matched to a gene: 15. The CDR3 here is CAWMPTGQARSTEAFF. CDR3 nucleotides: TGTGCCTGGATGCCGACGGGACAGGCCCGAAGTACTGAAGCTTTCTTT. The full variable domain, rest sourced from reference TRBV30 and TRBJ1-1, is SQTIHQWPATLVQPVGSPLSLECTVEGTSNPNLYWYRQAAGRGLQLLFYSVGIGQISSEVPQNLSASRPQDRQFILSSKKLLLSDSGFYLCAWMPTGQARSTEAFFGQGTRLTVV.

The count of this clone is one. CDR3 sequence (DNA): TGCGCCAGCAGCCAACCTTACAATGAGCAGTTCTTC. Protein product: CASSQPYNEQFF. This chain uses TRBV4-1 with TRBJ2-1; D remains unclear. The germline V and J ends were trimmed by 2 bases and 4 bases, with 3 bases remaining between them. This CDR3 has 12 amino acids. CDR1 and CDR2 from the germline V gene are MGHRA and YSYEKL.